Listed below are T cell receptor beta chains from one sample, sequenced in a study of T cell clones after liver transplantation. Method: immunoSEQ multiplex PCR; TCRdb's copy keeps in-frame clones and lacks some. The table includes under 60,000 clones, 60% to 80% detected once. The sample in question was CD4+ T cells from blood, obtained at the 22-month timepoint. The receptors stem from a human patient who received a liver transplant. T cells may partly derive from the graft donor. CDR3s include the opening cysteine and the closing phenylalanine or tryptophan. D genes are given only for firm matches. Clone size is not always given. Where it is, it says once, few, many or a class for expanded clones.

V gene: TRBV12-5; clone size: NA; D gene: TRBD2; J gene: TRBJ2-2; CDR3 protein: CASSRGFSKRGAFHTGELFF; CDR3 DNA: TGTGCTAGTTCGAGGGGATTCAGCAAGCGGGGCGCTTTCCACACCGGGGAGCTGTTTTTT
V gene: TRBV6-1; clone size: NA; D gene: NA; J gene: TRBJ2-7; CDR3 protein: CASTTGSGAHYEQYF; CDR3 DNA: TGTGCCAGCACTACCGGATCGGGGGCGCATTACGAGCAGTACTTC
V gene: TRBV6-1; clone size: NA; D gene: NA; J gene: TRBJ2-2; CDR3 protein: CASSEPTAQNTGELFF; CDR3 DNA: TGTGCCAGCAGTGAACCGACAGCGCAGAACACCGGGGAGCTGTTTTTT
V gene: TRBV14; clone size: once; D gene: TRBD1; J gene: TRBJ2-5; CDR3 protein: CASSPAGTAQYF; CDR3 DNA: TGTGCCAGCAGCCCGGCCGGGACAGCCCAGTACTTC
V gene: TRBV5-1; clone size: NA; D gene: TRBD1; J gene: TRBJ1-1; CDR3 protein: CASSGQGMNTEAFF; CDR3 DNA: TGCGCCAGCAGTGGACAGGGAATGAACACTGAAGCTTTCTTT
V gene: TRBV28; clone size: NA; D gene: TRBD2; J gene: TRBJ2-7; CDR3 protein: CASTRGGSSYEQYF; CDR3 DNA: TGTGCCAGCACGAGGGGAGGGTCCTCCTACGAGCAGTACTTC
V gene: TRBV7-7; clone size: few; D gene: TRBD1; J gene: TRBJ2-2; CDR3 protein: CASSPGTGAGELFF; CDR3 DNA: TGTGCCAGCAGCCCCGGGACAGGCGCCGGGGAGCTGTTTTTT
V gene: TRBV18; clone size: NA; D gene: NA; J gene: TRBJ2-3; CDR3 protein: CASSPMGVDTQYF; CDR3 DNA: TGTGCCAGCTCACCAATGGGCGTGGATACGCAGTATTTT
V gene: TRBV7-2; clone size: NA; D gene: NA; J gene: TRBJ2-7; CDR3 protein: CASSLAPLAGYEQYF; CDR3 DNA: TGTGCCAGCAGCTTAGCGCCTCTAGCAGGCTACGAGCAGTACTTC
V gene: TRBV19; clone size: few; D gene: NA; J gene: TRBJ2-2; CDR3 protein: CASSRGSYTGELFF; CDR3 DNA: TGTGCCAGTAGTAGAGGATCTTACACCGGGGAGCTGTTTTTT
V gene: TRBV28; clone size: NA; D gene: NA; J gene: TRBJ1-5; CDR3 protein: CASSFAGARQPQHF; CDR3 DNA: TGTGCCAGCAGTTTTGCGGGGGCAAGGCAGCCCCAGCATTTT
V gene: TRBV28; clone size: once; D gene: TRBD1; J gene: TRBJ2-5; CDR3 protein: CASSSSFAGGETQYF; CDR3 DNA: TGTGCCAGCAGTTCCTCTTTTGCAGGGGGAGAGACCCAGTACTTC
V gene: TRBV29-1; clone size: NA; D gene: TRBD1; J gene: TRBJ1-4; CDR3 protein: CSVTWTGTGTEKLFF; CDR3 DNA: TGCAGCGTCACCTGGACGGGGACAGGGACTGAAAAACTGTTTTTT
V gene: TRBV5-4; clone size: NA; D gene: TRBD1; J gene: TRBJ1-1; CDR3 protein: CASSPGQTSTEAFF; CDR3 DNA: TGTGCCAGCAGCCCGGGACAGACATCCACTGAAGCTTTCTTT
V gene: TRBV18; clone size: NA; D gene: NA; J gene: TRBJ2-5; CDR3 protein: CASSPGAQETQYF; CDR3 DNA: TGTGCCAGCTCACCAGGGGCACAAGAGACCCAGTACTTC
V gene: TRBV7-7; clone size: few; D gene: NA; J gene: TRBJ1-1; CDR3 protein: CASSNEKGEAFF; CDR3 DNA: TGTGCTAGCAGTAACGAGAAGGGGGAAGCTTTCTTT
V gene: TRBV6-5; clone size: NA; D gene: NA; J gene: TRBJ1-5; CDR3 protein: CASSRGDQPQHF; CDR3 DNA: TGTGCCAGCAGTCGCGGGGATCAGCCCCAGCATTTT
V gene: TRBV28; clone size: NA; D gene: NA; J gene: TRBJ1-2; CDR3 protein: CASSLIPAGKYGYTF; CDR3 DNA: TGTGCCAGCAGTTTAATCCCCGCTGGGAAGTATGGCTACACCTTC
V gene: TRBV6-6; clone size: NA; D gene: NA; J gene: TRBJ1-1; CDR3 protein: CASSYDRNTEAFF; CDR3 DNA: TGTGCCAGCAGTTACGACAGGAACACTGAAGCTTTCTTT
V gene: TRBV29-1; clone size: NA; D gene: TRBD1; J gene: TRBJ2-3; CDR3 protein: CSVGQGTDTQYF; CDR3 DNA: TGCAGCGTGGGACAGGGCACAGATACGCAGTATTTT
V gene: TRBV7-2; clone size: NA; D gene: NA; J gene: TRBJ1-2; CDR3 protein: CASSKNLGKGGRGYTF; CDR3 DNA: TGTGCCAGCAGCAAGAACTTGGGGAAGGGGGGAAGGGGCTACACCTTC